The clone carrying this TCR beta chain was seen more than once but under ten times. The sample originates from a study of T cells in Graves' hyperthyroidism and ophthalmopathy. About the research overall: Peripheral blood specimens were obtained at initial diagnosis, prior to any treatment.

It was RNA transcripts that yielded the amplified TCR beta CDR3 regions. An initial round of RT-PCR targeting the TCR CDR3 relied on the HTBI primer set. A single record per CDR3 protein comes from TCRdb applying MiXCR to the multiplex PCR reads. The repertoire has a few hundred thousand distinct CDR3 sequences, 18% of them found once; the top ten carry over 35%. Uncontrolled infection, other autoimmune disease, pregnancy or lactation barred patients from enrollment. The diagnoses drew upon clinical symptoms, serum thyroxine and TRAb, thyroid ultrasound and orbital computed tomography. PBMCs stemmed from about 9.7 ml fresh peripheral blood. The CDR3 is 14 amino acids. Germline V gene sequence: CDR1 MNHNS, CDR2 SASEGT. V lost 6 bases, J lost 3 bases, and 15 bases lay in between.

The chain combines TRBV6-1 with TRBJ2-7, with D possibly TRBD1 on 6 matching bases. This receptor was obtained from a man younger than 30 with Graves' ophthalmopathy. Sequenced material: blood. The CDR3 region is CASRLRTDFYEQYF. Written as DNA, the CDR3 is TGTGCCAGCAGGCTTCGGACAGACTTCTACGAGCAGTACTTC.